This T cell receptor beta chain was identified during a study of shared clonotypes between healthy human individuals. CD45RO-negative, CCR7-positively selected cells formed the naive CD8 fraction, excluding terminally differentiated effector memory CD45RA+ cells. As concerns this clone: Its antigen is unknown.

Produced via immunoSEQ multiplex PCR; TCRdb's table is partial and in-frame only. The data show some 2.1 million clones, just over 90% seen once. The CDR3 extends over 17 amino acids. CDR1 is LNHDA, CDR2 SQIVND, per germline (reference sequence). V shed 6 bases and J 3 bases; nucleotides not matched to a gene: 7. Study-level findings and limits: The study's rarefaction showed incomplete sorted-subset sequencing despite large depth. The study drew on few donors, limiting represented genetic and exposure-history diversity.

The clonotype comes from a man between 18 and 29 years old in good health. Some clones in this sample may be carry-over from other donors' samples. The sequenced sample consisted of naive CD8+ T cells from PBMCs. The chain recombines TRBV19 with TRBJ2-1; 14 positions match TRBD2. In DNA form, the CDR3 reads TGTGCCAGTAGCCCAGGGACTAGCGGGAGTATCTACAATGAGCAGTTCTTC. It translates to CASSPGTSGSIYNEQFF.